This T cell receptor (beta chain) originates from a study of CD4 T cells in relation to SARS-CoV-2 and coronaviruses. The overall study: ViraFEST: approximately 10-day antigen culture of PBMCs, then TCR beta CDR3 sequencing. Shared crossreactive spike epitopes were mapped to their HLA restriction. Findings and caveats of the study: In around two thirds of donors, memory CD4+ clonotypes crossrecognized SARS-CoV-2 and at least one common cold coronavirus spike.

Regarding this clone: Antigen specificity is unknown.

Before the COVID-19 pandemic, during about 2011-2019, CD4+ T cells were taken from unexposed donors. CD4+ T cells were isolated from the cells after more than 8 days of culture. Unexposed-donor CD4+ T cells were probed with SARS-CoV-2 S/N and four cold-coronavirus spikes, cells permitting. The CDR3 is 14 residues long. V was clipped by 5 bases and J by 5 bases; unmatched bases: 8. Germline lookup yields CDR1 MNHNY and CDR2 SVGAGI (reference sequence). Only in-frame clones appear in the TCRdb table, and some are missing; sequencing was by immunoSEQ multiplex PCR. The sample has 20,000 or so clones, approximately 82% seen once; the top ten hold roughly a tenth.

Sequencing was performed on CD4+ T cells from PBMCs, cultured in vitro. V gene TRBV6-6 combines with J gene TRBJ2-5; TRBD2 aligns across 7 bases. The TCR originated in a human donor in good health. The CDR3 DNA reads TGTGCCAGCAGTCACCCGGGACTAAGGGAGACCCAGTACTTC. It encodes CASSHPGLRETQYF.